Each of the 12 T cell receptor beta chains below was sequenced from the same sample in a study of molecular identifiers for immune sequencing clone quantification. TCRdb reanalysed the PCR reads using MiXCR and keeps one entry per CDR3 protein. The table includes 300,000 to 400,000 distinct CDR3 sequences, 24% detected once. Sequencing used naive CD8+ T cells from blood, with Jurkat cell RNA spiked in. The subset denotes: FACS-sorted CD8+CD4-CCR7+CD45RA+ naive T cells. The source is a human donor in good health. Some libraries in this study had Jurkat cell RNA spiked in.

With respect to this clonotype: With a much larger clone just one base away, this may be a read error. The chain recombines TRBV5-6 with TRBJ2-1, with D uncertain. This CDR3 comprises 13 residues. Looked up from germline, CDR1 is SGHDT and CDR2 is YYEEEE. The CDR3 DNA reads as TGTGCCGGCAGCTTATGGGTCCTCAATGAGCAGTTCTTC. Its protein product is CAGSLWVLNEQFF.

J is TRBJ2-5 and V is TRBV4-3; the match to TRBD1 covers 7 bases. Germline trimming cut 0 bases from V and 3 bases from J; bases unmatched to any gene: 7. The germline V gene has CDR1 LGHNA and CDR2 YSLEER. The CDR3 runs to 16 residues. This CDR3 is CASSQEGGPVKETQYF. The CDR3 DNA follows: TGCGCCAGCAGCCAAGAAGGGGGCCCCGTCAAAGAGACCCAGTACTTC.

V and J are TRBV28 and TRBJ1-1; D unresolved. CDR1 and CDR2 from the germline V gene are MDHEN and SYDVKM. V lost 3 bases and J lost 0, with 23 bases in between. The CDR3 is made up of 19 amino acids. CDR3 sequence: CASSFFDHPRKALNTEAFF. As DNA, the CDR3 is TGTGCCAGCAGTTTCTTTGACCACCCCCGAAAGGCCTTGAACACTGAAGCTTTCTTT.

This clonotype was detected only a few times. The germline gene is not matched at one end of the junction; a read error may be the cause. The CDR3 is CASSYAPNDRGLGNGQFF. The CDR3 coding sequence is TGTGCCAGCAGTTACGCCCCCAATGACAGGGGGCTAGGAAATGGGCAGTTCTTC. The rearrangement joins TRBV6-5 to TRBJ2-1, with TRBD1 identical over 10 bases. The germline CDR1 and CDR2 sequences are MNHEY and SVGAGI. CDR3 length equals 18 residues.

This clonotype was counted at least ten times. J is TRBJ1-1 and V is TRBV7-2; D is unresolved. Germline CDR1 reads SGHTA; CDR2 reads FQGNSA. The CDR3 consists of 15 residues. Trimming cost V 5 bases and J 0 bases, with 13 bases left between them. CDR3 sequence (DNA): TGTGCCAGCAGCCCATTCACGGGCATGAACACTGAAGCTTTCTTT. This sequence encodes CASSPFTGMNTEAFF.

This clonotype was counted ten times or more. The V gene is TRBV7-6, the J gene TRBJ2-3; 8 bases fit TRBD2. V was pared by 3 bases and J by 4 bases, with 6 bases of the junction left unmatched. Germline assignment: CDR1 SGHVS and CDR2 FNYEAQ. The CDR3 has 15 amino acids. In nucleotides, the CDR3 is TGTGCCAGCAGCTTTTTGCGGGAGGAGGCAGATACGCAGTATTTT. Protein product: CASSFLREEADTQYF. The full variable domain, with the rest looked up from reference TRBV7-6 and TRBJ2-3, is GAGVSQSPRYKVTKRGQDVALRCDPISGHVSLYWYRQALGQGPEFLTYFNYEAQQDKSGLPNDRFSAERPEGSISTLTIQRTEQRDSAMYRCASSFLREEADTQYFGPGTRLTVL.

A note on this clonotype: Since a much larger clone is just one base distant, this may be a read error. V usage is TRBV28 and J usage is TRBJ2-7; 9 bases line up with TRBD2. This CDR3 is built from 18 residues. Germline V gives CDR1 MDHEN, CDR2 SYDVKM. The CDR3 loop reads CGVSQGRRLSGSGYEQYF. CDR3 in DNA: TGTGGGGTATCGCAGGGGCGGCGGCTTAGCGGGAGTGGGTACGAGCAGTACTTC.

This clonotype was counted ten times or more. The chain carries TRBV19 and TRBJ2-3, with TRBD2 matching 7 bases. Trimming at V came to 3 bases and at J to 1 base, leaving 1 base not matched to a gene. Germline values: CDR1 LNHDA, CDR2 SQIVND (reference sequence). The CDR3 contains 14 residues. CDR3 nucleotide sequence: TGTGCCAGTAGTATTGGGGGGGGCACAGATACGCAGTATTTT. Translation gives CASSIGGGTDTQYF.

As concerns this clonotype: A much more abundant neighbour one base away suggests this may be a read error. The chain recombines TRBV12-3 or TRBV12-4 with TRBJ2-2, with D possibly being TRBD1 or TRBD2 (5 bases each). V was shortened by 7 bases and J by 2 bases, with 11 bases between the two germline ends. The CDR3 is 14 amino acids. CDR3 sequence: CASIWGSNTGELFF. The CDR3 DNA reads TGTGCCAGCATCTGGGGGTCCAACACCGGGGAGCTGTTTTTT.

This clonotype was counted many times. The V call is TRBV29-1, the J call TRBJ2-7; 8 positions agree with TRBD1. CDR1 SQVTM and CDR2 ANQGSEA come from the germline V gene. J was trimmed by 7 bases and V by 7 bases; bases with no gene match: 12. This CDR3 has 13 residues. The CDR3 sequence is CSARDRNGREQYF. In DNA, the CDR3 is TGCAGCGCCCGGGACAGGAATGGAAGGGAGCAGTACTTC.

In this sample, this clonotype turned up a few times. The chain links TRBV13 to TRBJ1-5; 9 nucleotides match TRBD1. The CDR3 has 16 residues. CDR1 and CDR2 from the germline V gene are PRHDT and FYEKMQ (reference sequence). V was pared by 0 bases and J by 6 bases, with 6 bases of the junction left unmatched. The CDR3 sequence is CASSLGLQGARQPQHF. Written as DNA, the CDR3 is TGTGCCAGCAGCTTAGGCCTACAGGGGGCGCGTCAGCCCCAGCATTTT. Complete variable domain (other parts from reference TRBV13 and TRBJ1-5): AAGVIQSPRHLIKEKRETATLKCYPIPRHDTVYWYQQGPGQDPQFLISFYEKMQSDKGSIPDRFSAQQFSDYHSELNMSSLELGDSALYFCASSLGLQGARQPQHFGDGTRLSIL.

In this sample, this clonotype turned up a few times. CDR3 DNA: TGCAGTGCTAGTTTCGCGGGGGGGCACACCGGGGAGCTGTTTTTT. Translated: CSASFAGGHTGELFF. This rearrangement joins TRBV20-1 to TRBJ2-2; 9 nucleotides agree with TRBD2. Germline-derived CDR1 and CDR2 are DFQATT and SNEGSKA (reference sequence). The CDR3 is 15 amino acids. With V trimmed by 3 bases and J by 3 bases, 5 bases remained unmatched.